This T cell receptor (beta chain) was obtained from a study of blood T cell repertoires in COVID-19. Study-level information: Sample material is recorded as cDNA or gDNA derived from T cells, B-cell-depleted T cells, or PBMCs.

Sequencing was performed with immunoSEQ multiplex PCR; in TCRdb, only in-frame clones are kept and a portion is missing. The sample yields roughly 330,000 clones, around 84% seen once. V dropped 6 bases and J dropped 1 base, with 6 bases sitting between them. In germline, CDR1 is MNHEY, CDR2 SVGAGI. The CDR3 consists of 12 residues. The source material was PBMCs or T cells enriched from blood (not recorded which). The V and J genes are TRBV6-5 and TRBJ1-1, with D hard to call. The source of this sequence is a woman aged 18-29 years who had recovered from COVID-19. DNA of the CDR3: TGTGCCAGCAGGTGGGCGAACACTGAAGCTTTCTTT. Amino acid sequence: CASRWANTEAFF.